This T cell receptor beta chain emerged from a study of blood T cell repertoires in COVID-19. Study as a whole: COVID-19 samples collected from the United States, Italy and Spain covered acute and convalescent phases. PBMCs, B-cell-depleted T cells, or T cells were the source of the cDNA or gDNA that made up the material.

In the source study's methods: Quantification of nucleated cells was approximated via reference gene primer amplification. The repertoire was sequenced with immunoSEQ multiplex PCR; TCRdb's copy has only in-frame clones and lacks some. The DNA was the basis for D and trimming; V, J and clone size are from that table. Found here are under 85,000 clones, approximately 85% of them singletons; the top ten hold under 6%. The sequencing input was peripheral blood. This TCR was recovered from a man at least 80 years old with acute or convalescent COVID-19.

CDR3 in DNA: TGCGCCAGCAGCCAAGGGCTTCGGGGGGGTCCCACAGATACGCAGTATTTT. As protein: CASSQGLRGGPTDTQYF. This chain joins TRBV4-1 and TRBJ2-3; 8 nucleotides align to TRBD2. The CDR3 length is 17 residues. V lost 1 base to trimming and J lost 2 bases; unmatched junction nucleotides: 8. Germline values: CDR1 MGHRA, CDR2 YSYEKL.